Following are 12 T cell receptor beta chains from one sample sequenced in a study of OX40 agonist ivuxolimab in advanced cancers. TCRdb keeps only in-frame clones here, not all; method: immunoSEQ multiplex PCR. The data contain about 94,000 clones, roughly 84% of them singletons. The input for sequencing was CD4+ or CD8+ T cells sorted from blood, taken in a trial of the OX40 agonist ivuxolimab. The receptor source for this set is an adult with an advanced solid tumor such as melanoma, head and neck, liver or kidney cancer.

The chain links TRBV11-2 to TRBJ2-2, with no clear D. CDR3 length: 12 amino acids. V was shortened by 7 bases and J by 7 bases, with 10 bases between the two germline ends. CDR1 and CDR2 from the germline V gene are SGHAT and FQNNGV. The CDR3 reads CASTPIVGELFF. CDR3 nucleotide sequence: TGTGCCAGCACCCCCATTGTCGGGGAGCTGTTTTTT.

This clone has just a few counts. V usage is TRBV11-2 and J usage is TRBJ1-2; 7 bases match TRBD1. In germline, CDR1 is SGHAT, CDR2 FQNNGV. The length of the CDR3 is 14 residues. The V gene end was trimmed by 6 bases and the J gene end by 9 bases; junction bases not matched to a gene: 13. CDR3 sequence (DNA): TGTGCCAGCAGGATGGGACAGAATACATTAAGCTACACCTTC. As protein: CASRMGQNTLSYTF.

The genes are TRBV6-6 and TRBJ2-7; D remains unclear. Germline V CDR1 and CDR2: MNHNY, SVGAGI (reference sequence). The CDR3 length is 14 residues. V was cut by 7 bases and J by 0 bases, with 13 bases left in between. CDR3 amino acids: CASTKLRSSYEQYF. CDR3 bases: TGTGCCAGCACCAAGCTGCGCAGCTCCTACGAGCAGTACTTC.

The chain links TRBV2 to TRBJ2-5; 7 nucleotides line up with TRBD2. Trimming cost V 5 bases and J 1 base; bases outside gene matches: 7. Germline V gene lookup returns CDR1 SNHLY and CDR2 FYNNEI. The CDR3 extends over 15 amino acids. The CDR3 nucleotides are TGTGCCAGCAGTCCGACTAGCAGGCTCCAAGAGACCCAGTACTTC. Translating it yields CASSPTSRLQETQYF.

V usage is TRBV7-8 and J usage is TRBJ2-1; 8 positions agree with TRBD2. CDR1 and CDR2 from the germline V gene are SGHVS and FQNEAQ. V trimming: 1 base; J trimming: 0 bases; junction bases outside the gene matches: 11. This CDR3 region has 19 residues. The CDR3 coding sequence is TGTGCCAGCAGCTTAGTAGGGACGGGGGGGCCGGGCTCCTACAATGAGCAGTTCTTC. It encodes CASSLVGTGGPGSYNEQFF. Based on the CDR3 plus reference TRBV7-8 and TRBJ2-1, the full variable domain is GAGVSQSPRYKVAKRGQDVALRCDPISGHVSLFWYQQALGQGPEFLTYFQNEAQLDKSGLPSDRFFAERPEGSVSTLKIQRTQQEDSAVYLCASSLVGTGGPGSYNEQFFGPGTRLTVL.

This chain joins TRBV19 and TRBJ2-5, with 8 bases matching TRBD2. There are 13 residues in the CDR3. Germline V gene lookup returns CDR1 LNHDA and CDR2 SQIVND (reference sequence). V lost 7 bases and J lost 1; bases outside the gene matches: 2. CDR3: CASTGGRQETQYF. The CDR3 DNA sequence: TGTGCCAGTACGGGGGGGCGCCAAGAGACCCAGTACTTC.

This chain uses TRBV11-2 with TRBJ2-5; 12 bases fit TRBD2. Germline V lookup: CDR1 SGHAT, CDR2 FQNNGV. Germline trimming cut 7 bases from V and 4 bases from J; bases unmatched to any gene: 13. This CDR3 region has 17 residues. CDR3 amino acids: CASTPGASGGAIETQYF. The CDR3 nucleotides are TGTGCCAGCACGCCTGGGGCTAGCGGGGGGGCCATAGAGACCCAGTACTTC.

The gene calls are TRBV30 and TRBJ1-4; 7 nucleotides line up with TRBD1. This CDR3 has 15 amino acids. CDR1 and CDR2 from the germline V gene are GTSNPN and SVGIG (reference sequence). V lost 3 bases to trimming and J lost 4 bases; unmatched junction nucleotides: 8. The chain's CDR3 is CAWRLTGAFNEKLFF. Here the CDR3 DNA reads TGTGCCTGGAGGCTTACAGGGGCGTTTAATGAAAAACTGTTTTTT. Complete variable domain (other parts from reference TRBV30 and TRBJ1-4): SQTIHQWPATLVQPVGSPLSLECTVEGTSNPNLYWYRQAAGRGLQLLFYSVGIGQISSEVPQNLSASRPQDRQFILSSKKLLLSDSGFYLCAWRLTGAFNEKLFFGSGTQLSVL.

CDR3 amino acids: CAIFATDTQYF. The CDR3 DNA sequence: TGTGCCATCTTCGCCACAGATACGCAGTATTTT. The chain combines TRBV10-3 with TRBJ2-3; D not resolved. The V and J ends lost 8 bases and 2 bases respectively, with 5 bases between them. Looked up from germline, CDR1 is ENHRY and CDR2 is SYGVKD. The length of the CDR3 is 11 residues.

The rearrangement links TRBV27 to TRBJ1-5; D remains unclear. Per germline, CDR1 MNHEY and CDR2 SMNVEV (reference sequence). The V end was cut by 3 bases, the J end by 4 bases, with 13 bases between. This CDR3 spans 15 amino acids. The CDR3 DNA sequence: TGTGCCAGCAGTTTGGCGGGCCTGGGGAATCAGCCCCAGCATTTT. Translating it yields CASSLAGLGNQPQHF.

The genes are TRBV7-2 and TRBJ2-7; either TRBD1 or TRBD2 may supply D (5 bases each). Germline loops: CDR1 SGHTA, CDR2 FQGNSA. The CDR3 extends over 14 amino acids. Trimming took 4 bases from V and 0 from J, leaving 10 bases between them. The CDR3 loop reads CASSSGRISYEQYF. The CDR3 region has the DNA TGTGCCAGCAGCTCGGGACGGATCTCCTACGAGCAGTACTTC. Filled out from reference TRBV7-2 and TRBJ2-7, the complete variable domain reads GAGVSQSPSNKVTEKGKDVELRCDPISGHTALYWYRQSLGQGLEFLIYFQGNSAPDKSGLPSDRFSAERTGGSVSTLTIQRTQQEDSAVYLCASSSGRISYEQYFGPGTRLTVT.

This CDR3 is CASSPPGTSGYNEQFF. In DNA, the CDR3 is TGTGCCAGCAGCCCCCCCGGGACTAGCGGTTACAATGAGCAGTTCTTC. This rearrangement joins TRBV7-3 to TRBJ2-1, with 11 nucleotides matching TRBD2. The V and J ends lost 5 bases and 4 bases, in that order; junction bases with no gene match: 7. The CDR3 extends over 16 amino acids. Germline assignment: CDR1 SGHTA and CDR2 FQGTGA.